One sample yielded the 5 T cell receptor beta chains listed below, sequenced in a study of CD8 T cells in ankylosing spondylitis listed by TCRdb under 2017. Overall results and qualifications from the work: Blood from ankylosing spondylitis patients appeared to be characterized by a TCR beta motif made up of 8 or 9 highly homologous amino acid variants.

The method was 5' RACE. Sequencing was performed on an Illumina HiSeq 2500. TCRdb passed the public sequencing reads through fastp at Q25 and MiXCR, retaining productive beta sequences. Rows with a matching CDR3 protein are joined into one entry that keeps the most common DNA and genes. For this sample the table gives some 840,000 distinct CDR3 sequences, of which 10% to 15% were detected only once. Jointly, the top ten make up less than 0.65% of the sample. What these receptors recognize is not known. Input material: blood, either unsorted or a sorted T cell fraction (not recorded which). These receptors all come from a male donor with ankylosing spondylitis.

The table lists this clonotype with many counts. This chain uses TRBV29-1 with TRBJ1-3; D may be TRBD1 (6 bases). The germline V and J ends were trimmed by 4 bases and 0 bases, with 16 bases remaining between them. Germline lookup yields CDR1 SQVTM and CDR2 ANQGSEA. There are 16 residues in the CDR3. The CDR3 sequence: CSVVRGGPSSGNTIYF. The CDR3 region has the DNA TGCAGCGTTGTACGGGGGGGCCCGAGCTCTGGAAACACCATATATTTT.

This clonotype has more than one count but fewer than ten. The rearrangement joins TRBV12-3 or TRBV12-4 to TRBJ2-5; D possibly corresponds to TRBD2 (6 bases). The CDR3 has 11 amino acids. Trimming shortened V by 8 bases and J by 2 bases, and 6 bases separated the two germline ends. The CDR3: CASGLQETQYF. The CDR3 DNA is TGTGCCAGCGGACTACAAGAGACCCAGTACTTC.

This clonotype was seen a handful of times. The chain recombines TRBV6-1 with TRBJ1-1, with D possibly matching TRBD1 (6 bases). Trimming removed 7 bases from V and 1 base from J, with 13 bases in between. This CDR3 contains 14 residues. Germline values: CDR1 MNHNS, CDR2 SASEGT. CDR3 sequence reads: CASKPTGTNTEAFF. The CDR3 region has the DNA TGTGCCAGCAAACCGACAGGTACGAACACTGAAGCTTTCTTT.

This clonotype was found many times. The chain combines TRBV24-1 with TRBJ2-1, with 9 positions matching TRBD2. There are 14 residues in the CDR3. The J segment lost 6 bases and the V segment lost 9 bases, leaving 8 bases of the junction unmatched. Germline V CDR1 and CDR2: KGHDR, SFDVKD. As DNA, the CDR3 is TGTGCCACCTCCGGGACTAGCATCGCCAATGAGCAGTTCTTC. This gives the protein CATSGTSIANEQFF.

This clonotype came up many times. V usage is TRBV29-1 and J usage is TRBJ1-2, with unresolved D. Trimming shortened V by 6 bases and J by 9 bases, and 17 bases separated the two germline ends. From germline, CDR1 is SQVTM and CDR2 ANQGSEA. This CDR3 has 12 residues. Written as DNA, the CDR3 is TGCAGCGTGGAACCTGGACGGAGGAGCTACACCTTC. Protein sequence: CSVEPGRRSYTF.